In this sample, the clone carrying this T cell receptor beta chain turned up a few times. Antigen unknown. There are 13 residues in the CDR3. The germline gives CDR1 WNHNN, CDR2 SYGVQD (reference sequence). The V gene lost 7 bases and the J gene lost 0 bases, with 9 bases spanning the gap. This sample is part of a study of Ad26.COV2.S vaccination and SARS-CoV-2 variants. Study information: Donor joined the COV1001 Ad26.COV2.S trial arm.

Measured with immunoSEQ multiplex PCR; TCRdb has only the in-frame clones, and not every one. The data contain 300,000 to 400,000 clones, approximately 86% of them singletons. As to treatment: roughly 20 received Ad26.COV2.S at low or high dose, single or two shots; 5 received placebo; per-sample allocation not given. The investigators took samples on day 63 after the first vaccine or placebo injection. In Boston, an adult donor aged 18-55 years took part. General study findings and limits: Spike-specific responses of CD8+ and CD4+ T cells were reported to display substantial breadth after vaccination. Vaccine and placebo recipients had comparable breadth of non-spike TCRs.

The V and J genes are TRBV10-1 and TRBJ2-5; D is unresolved. This specimen was peripheral blood, taken in a trial of Ad26.COV2.S vaccine versus placebo. This clonotype originated in a person aged 18 to 59 who received the Ad26.COV2.S COVID-19 vaccine or a placebo. This CDR3 reads CASIFRNQETQYF. CDR3 coding DNA: TGCGCCAGCATTTTCCGGAACCAAGAGACCCAGTACTTC.